This T cell receptor beta chain derives from a study of T cell repertoires in cytomegalovirus infection. Across the study: Signatures in public TCR beta sequences pointed to both CMV infection and matching HLA type. Findings and limits, study-wide: CMV-specific HLA-C-restricted TCR beta clonotypes dominated the ex vivo response.

V was pared by 7 bases and J by 0 bases, with 16 bases between. The CDR3 runs to 15 residues. Germline CDR1 MDHEN, CDR2 SYDVKM. TCRdb re-derived calls from the reads in MiXCR, one entry per CDR3 protein. The sample carries hundreds of thousands of distinct CDR3 sequences, around 29% recorded once. For this clonotype: Its antigen is undetermined.

The rearrangement joins TRBV28 to TRBJ2-7, with no clear D. Sequenced material: cultured PBMCs, taken from culture after CMV antigen stimulation. The receptor was isolated from a human donor in good health (CMV status not recorded). Some clones in this sample may be carry-over from other donors' samples. CDR3 residues: CASIEGTLPSYEQYF. The CDR3 region has the DNA TGTGCCAGCATAGAAGGTACTCTTCCCTCCTACGAGCAGTACTTC.